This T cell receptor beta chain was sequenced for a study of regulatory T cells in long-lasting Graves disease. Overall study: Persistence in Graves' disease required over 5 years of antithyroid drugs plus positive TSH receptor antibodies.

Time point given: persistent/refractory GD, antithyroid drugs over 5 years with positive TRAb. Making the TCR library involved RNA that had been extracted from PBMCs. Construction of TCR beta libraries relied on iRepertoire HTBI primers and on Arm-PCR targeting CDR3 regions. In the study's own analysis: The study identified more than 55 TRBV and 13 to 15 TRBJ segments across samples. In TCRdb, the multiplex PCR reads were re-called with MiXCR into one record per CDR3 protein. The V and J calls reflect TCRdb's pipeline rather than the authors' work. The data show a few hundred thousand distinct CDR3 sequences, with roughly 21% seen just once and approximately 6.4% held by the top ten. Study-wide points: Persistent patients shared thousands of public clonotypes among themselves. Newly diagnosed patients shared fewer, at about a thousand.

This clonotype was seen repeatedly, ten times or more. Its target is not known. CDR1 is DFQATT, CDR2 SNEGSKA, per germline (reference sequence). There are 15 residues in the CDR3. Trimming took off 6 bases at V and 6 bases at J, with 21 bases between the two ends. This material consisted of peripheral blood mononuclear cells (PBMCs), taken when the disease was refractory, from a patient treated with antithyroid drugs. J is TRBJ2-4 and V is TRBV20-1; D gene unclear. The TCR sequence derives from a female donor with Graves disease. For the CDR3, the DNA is TGCAGTGCAATCGAAGGGCTTAGCAGTGGAAACATTCAGTACTTC. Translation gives CSAIEGLSSGNIQYF.